This entry concerns a single T cell receptor beta chain. Its antigen is undetermined. These data are taken from a study of T cell repertoires in cytomegalovirus infection. Findings and caveats of the study: Carriage of CMV together with the relevant HLA was identifiable through cumulative public TCR beta family frequency. Clonotype analysis showed dominance of the ex vivo response by HLA-C-restricted CMV-specific TCR beta clonotypes.

The CDR3 loop spans 14 amino acids. CDR1 and CDR2 from the germline V gene are DFQATT and SNEGSKA (reference sequence). V was clipped by 1 base and J by 3 bases; unmatched bases: 1. TCRdb used MiXCR to reprocess the reads, holding one entry per CDR3 protein. The top ten clones hold approximately 93% of a sample with more than 65,000 distinct CDR3 sequences, about half of them seen once. This sequence originates from a human donor in good health (CMV status not recorded). Some clones in this sample may be carry-over from other donors' samples. The material sequenced was CD8+ T cells from cultured PBMCs, taken from culture after CMV antigen stimulation. This chain uses TRBV20-1 with TRBJ1-5, with TRBD1 matching 9 bases. The CDR3 DNA reads TGCAGTGCTAGAGGGGACAGGGACAATCAGCCCCAGCATTTT. As protein: CSARGDRDNQPQHF.